This T cell receptor beta chain appears in the sequencing data of a study of breast tumors, draining lymph nodes, adjacent tissues. The study's findings and limits: Tumor repertoires ranked between lymph nodes and nontumor tissue in diversity, with V and J gene preferences. The data were judged consistent with most tumor T cells coming from lymph node and expanding in tumor. Data only fit, rather than demonstrated, lymph node origin of most tumor T cells.

Breast cancer patients provided tissue from their axillary draining lymph nodes. Only a few counts were recorded for this clonotype. Its target is unknown. Looked up from germline, CDR1 is MNHEY and CDR2 is SVGEGT. CDR3 length: 14 residues. The V end was cut by 4 bases, the J end by 7 bases, with 14 bases between. One entry per CDR3 protein, called by TCRdb with MiXCR from the multiplex PCR reads. The sample holds around 150,000 distinct CDR3 sequences, approximately 32% seen once. The clonotype originates from a female donor with breast cancer. Some clones in this sample may be carry-over from other donors' samples. The chain uses TRBV6-2 or TRBV6-3 and TRBJ2-1; D could derive from TRBD1 or TRBD2 (6 bases each). Sequenced input: axillary lymph node tissue. CDR3 amino acids: CASSWRGAQNEQFF. For the CDR3, the DNA is TGTGCCAGCAGTTGGAGGGGGGCCCAGAATGAGCAGTTCTTC.